This paragraph covers one T cell receptor (beta chain) sequence. It lacks a known antigen. Base quality data are lacking; no much larger clone is found one base away. The germline V gene provides CDR1 SNHLY and CDR2 FYNNEI. From V the trimming removes 6 bases and from J it removes 0 bases, while the gene matches leave 9 bases of the junction unaccounted for. The CDR3 spans 19 residues, from the cysteine through the phenylalanine. Only the CDR3 DNA stays, 57 bases, in frame from base 1. This sample was taken from a study of T cells after posttransplantation cyclophosphamide (dated by TCRdb to 2016 to 2017). With regard to the full study: T cell repertoire reconstitution was tracked by TRB sequencing after myeloablative bone marrow transplantation in which posttransplantation cyclophosphamide was used as GVHD prophylaxis. Up to 3 additional blood samples from 2 to 5.2 years after transplant were also TRB-sequenced in 3 patients, as was pretransplant blood from a handful of patients. Because TRA and TRB clonality correlated tightly in roughly nine samples, later TCR analyses were limited to TRB. Public TRB sequences were checked against a database of over 3,500 sequences associated with responses to pathogens, tumor antigens, self-antigens and alloantigens. Blood from all 35 or so PTCy patients with 1-year posttransplant specimens was subjected to TRB sequencing. Samples from some 40 PTCy-treated patients, along with samples from 15 to 20 of their related bone marrow donors, underwent antigen receptor sequencing. Broad study findings and their caveats: The TRB repertoires of T cells infiltrating skin or the GI tract showed only limited overlap with the TRB repertoires found in blood. Donor-recipient similarity was low at 1-2 months but increased during the first year, and donor CD8+ memory clones often dominated later blood repertoires. Across 40 to 55 patients, TRB clonality was highly associated with recipient CMV seropositivity and CMV reactivation, and diversity in PTCy patients was similar to diversity in CNI/methotrexate controls.

TRB sequencing used genomic DNA with the immunoSEQ assay at survey resolution or the hsTCRB kit. Concerning the study's data processing: Initial read processing used immunoSEQ software, and repertoire analyses used the LymphoSeq R package. For each TRB dataset, clonality was calculated as 1 minus normalized Shannon entropy, and the Gini coefficient was computed as well. To infer phenotypes in unsorted samples, TRB sequences from sorted subsets of the recipient or donor were mapped onto the unsorted samples of the same recipient. TCRdb carries this immuneACCESS record with in-frame sequences only. Its versions omit some clonotypes, under half of them owing to an unresolved V gene in the studies checked, with the rest unexplained. Clone size and V and J calls were adopted from that table, with D and trimming inferred from the DNA. Here the sample has approximately 45,000 clones; around 91% occur a single time. The leading ten clones occupy 3% to 3.5% of the sample.

On the day of marrow donation, related bone marrow donors gave peripheral blood samples. Peripheral blood and bone marrow mononuclear cells were isolated by Ficoll-Hypaque density centrifugation and cryopreserved. The chain was built from TRBV2 and TRBJ1-6; 12 middle bases align to TRBD1. The TCR comes from a woman in her fifties or sixties in good health and a related stem cell transplant donor. Material for sequencing was PBMCs. The CDR3 reads as follows: CASRRPGQGANSYNSPLHF. DNA sequence: TGTGCCAGCAGAAGACCGGGACAGGGGGCAAACTCCTATAATTCACCCCTCCACTTT.